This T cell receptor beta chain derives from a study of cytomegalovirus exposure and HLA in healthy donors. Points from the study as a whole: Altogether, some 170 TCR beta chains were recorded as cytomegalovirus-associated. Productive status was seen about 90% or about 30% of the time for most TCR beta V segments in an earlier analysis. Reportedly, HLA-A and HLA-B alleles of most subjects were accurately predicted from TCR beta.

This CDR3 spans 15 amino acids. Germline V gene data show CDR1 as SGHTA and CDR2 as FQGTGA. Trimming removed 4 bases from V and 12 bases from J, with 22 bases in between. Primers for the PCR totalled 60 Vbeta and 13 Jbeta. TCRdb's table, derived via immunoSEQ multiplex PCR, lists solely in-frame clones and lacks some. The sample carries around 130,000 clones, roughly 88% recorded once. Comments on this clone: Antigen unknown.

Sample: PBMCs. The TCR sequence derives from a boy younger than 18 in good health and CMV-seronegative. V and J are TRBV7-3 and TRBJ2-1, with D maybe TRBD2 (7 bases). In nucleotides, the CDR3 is TGTGCCAGCAGCTCTGGGGGAGGGGGGGAAGCCCCGCAGTTCTTC. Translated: CASSSGGGGEAPQFF.